This T cell receptor (beta chain) appears in the sequencing data of a study of blood T cells in healthy people across ages (dated by TCRdb to 2015 to 2017). About the study as a whole: Template switching captured roughly one uniquely barcoded TCR beta cDNA molecule per two T cells in model experiments. For two donors (one aged 18 to 29 and one aged 80 or older), the study analyzed two additional independent replicas of 1 million unique cDNA reads from the same blood draw. The study measured age-related changes in TCR beta repertoire diversity using deep sequencing normalized with unique cDNA molecular identifiers. To avoid experimental bias, donors of different ages were randomly spread across the sequencing lanes. Four age groups were formed from the donors: young (average roughly 16 years), middle-aged (around 41), aged (62) and long-lived (around 80). Study-wide conclusions, independent of this receptor: Compared with the aged group, the long-lived group had more naive CD4+ T cells, fewer expanded clones and increased TCR diversity, a pattern suggesting age selection. Observed TCR beta diversity correlated strongly with the percentage of naive T cells measured by flow cytometry. Observed TCR beta diversity per million T cells fell roughly linearly with age, and a significant reduction was already apparent by age around 40. Bulk unsorted PBMC profiling prevented conclusive comparison of naive and antigen-experienced compartments. Because the CMV infection status of the donors was unknown, age-related changes in expanded clonotypes may potentially have been confounded. Estimates of total diversity based on one million sequenced T cells were regarded as lower bounds and as underestimates.

To prepare the library, 5' RACE was applied. TCRdb names Illumina HiSeq 2500 as the instrument used. A second PCR of roughly 6 to 11 cycles was performed with a sample-barcoded 5' primer and a J-beta primer mix. A unique molecular identifier was introduced onto each TCR beta cDNA molecule by a template-switch 5' adaptor carrying 12 random nucleotides. Each sample yielded at least 2.5 million CDR3-containing paired-end reads. The Mint cDNA synthesis kit, primed by a TRBC-specific oligonucleotide, was used to synthesize first-strand cDNA from all RNA. All cDNA was treated with uracil-DNA glycosylase and then went through a first 18-cycle PCR with the universal primers M1SS and BC2_uni_R. Under the source paper's analysis protocol: For normalization, 1 million high-quality reads were randomly selected from each sample, with every read carrying a distinct molecular identifier. Reads sharing molecular identifiers were discarded rather than binned into consensus sequences. CDR3 identification, clonotype clustering and error correction used MiTCR with a Q25 quality threshold and the strictest error-elimination algorithm. A nonparametric unseen species model with Euler transformation was used to estimate lower-bound total TCR beta diversity. TCRdb took the public reads, trimmed them with fastp at Q25, ran MiXCR for clone calling and kept in-frame beta chains. Identical CDR3 proteins give one entry, which carries the most common genes and DNA. None of the V and J calls come from the authors' own analysis; TCRdb made them. In this sample the table shows roughly 1.7 million distinct CDR3 sequences, roughly a third of which occur a single time. Around 11% of the sample rests with the top ten.

On this clonotype itself: It lacks a known antigen. Base qualities are not at hand, and no much larger clone is one base apart.

Systemically healthy Caucasian individuals from Russia, some 40 in total and aged about 6 to 100 years, were included as donors. Each donor gave around 9 milliliters of peripheral blood, collected into EDTA-treated Vacutainer tubes. Ficoll-Paque density-gradient centrifugation was used to isolate PBMCs, with at least 6.5 million per sample. Trizol reagent was used to extract total RNA from PBMCs, with at least 6 micrograms per sample. Naive CD45RAhigh/CD27high T cell percentages were measured by flow cytometry on a PBMC aliquot from every donor. A distance of 11 bases separates the germline ends of V and J, which lose 0 bases and 2 bases respectively. CDR1 and CDR2 (SGDLS, YYNGEE) derive from the germline V gene. CDR3 length: 15 amino acids, cysteine to phenylalanine. Just CDR3 DNA is preserved here, 45 bases in frame from base 1.

The TCR originated in a woman aged 25 to 39 in good health. Input material: blood. The rearranged chain carries TRBV9 and TRBJ1-2; no confident D gene assignment can be made. In nucleotides, the sequence is TGTGCCAGCAGCGTAGGGGAGGGTAACAACTATGGCTACACCTTC. It translates to CASSVGEGNNYGYTF.